This TCR beta chain was identified in a study of blood T cell repertoires in COVID-19. Study at large: Samples of COVID-19 (acute and convalescent) were obtained from the United States, Italy and Spain. T cells, B-cell-depleted T cells, or PBMCs supplied cDNA or gDNA.

The CDR3 runs to 14 residues. Germline trimming cut 9 bases from V and 10 bases from J; bases unmatched to any gene: 13. The germline CDR1 and CDR2 sequences are LGHDT and YNNKEL (reference sequence). In the original processing: Nucleated cell number was recorded as an estimate derived from reference gene primer amplification. Here immunoSEQ multiplex PCR was the method, and the copy in TCRdb shows in-frame clones only, minus some. D and trimming come from the DNA, and the V and J calls and clone size come from that table. The sample has about 260,000 clones, about 87% seen once. The TCR sequence derives from a woman in her 50s with acute or convalescent COVID-19. The genes are TRBV3-1 (or the pseudogene TRBV3-2) and TRBJ1-1; 11 bases line up with TRBD1. Specimen: peripheral blood. The CDR3 bases are TGTGCCAGTCTACTGGGGGACAGGGGGTCTGCAGCTTTCTTT. The encoded protein is CASLLGDRGSAAFF.